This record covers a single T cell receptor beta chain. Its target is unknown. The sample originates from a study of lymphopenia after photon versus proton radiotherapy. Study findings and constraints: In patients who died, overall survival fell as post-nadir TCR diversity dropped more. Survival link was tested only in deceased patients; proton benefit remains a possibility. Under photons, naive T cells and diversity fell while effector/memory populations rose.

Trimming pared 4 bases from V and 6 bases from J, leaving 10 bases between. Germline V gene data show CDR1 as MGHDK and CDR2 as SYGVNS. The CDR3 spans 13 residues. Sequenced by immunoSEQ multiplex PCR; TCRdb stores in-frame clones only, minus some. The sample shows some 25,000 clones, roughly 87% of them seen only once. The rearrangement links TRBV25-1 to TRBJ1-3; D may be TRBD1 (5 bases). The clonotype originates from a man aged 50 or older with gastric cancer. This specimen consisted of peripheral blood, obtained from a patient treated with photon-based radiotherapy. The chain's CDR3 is CASSAAGVNTIYF. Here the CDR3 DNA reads TGTGCCAGCAGTGCGGCGGGGGTAAACACCATATATTTT.